This T cell receptor beta chain comes out of a study of human T cells and chemical hapten exposure. Study findings and constraints: Large CDR3 similarity clusters arose significantly more often from expanded TCRs than from controls.

As to this clonotype: Its target is not known.

Time point reported: pre-sensitization, week 0. Treatment noted: therapeutic diphenylcyclopropenone sensitization with weekly scalp DPC. In TCRdb, the RACE reads were re-called with MiXCR into one record per CDR3 protein. The table includes roughly 81,000 distinct CDR3 sequences, 8.5% detected once. The CDR3 loop spans 14 amino acids. Germline V CDR1 and CDR2: LGHDT, YNNKEL (reference sequence). The ends were cut back, 4 bases at V and 4 bases at J, with 13 bases in the middle. This TCR derives from a man aged 35 to 55 with alopecia areata. Some clones in this sample may be carry-over from other donors' samples. Sequencing used whole blood, obtained in connection with sensitization to the hapten diphenylcyclopropenone (DPC). The chain combines TRBV3-1 with TRBJ1-2, with D possibly TRBD1 on 6 matching bases. The CDR3: CASSLTGTSYGYTF. The CDR3 DNA sequence: TGTGCCAGCAGCCTAACCGGGACAAGCTATGGCTACACCTTC.